A single sample is the source of the 26 T cell receptor beta chains below, sequenced in a study of T cell repertoires in cytomegalovirus infection. Each CDR3 protein is one row after TCRdb ran MiXCR on the reads. The data contain some 440,000 distinct CDR3 sequences, approximately 31% of them singletons. Sequenced material: PBMCs. The receptors derive from a human donor in good health (CMV status not recorded). Some clones in this sample may be carry-over from other donors' samples.

This clonotype was observed at least ten times. This chain joins TRBV7-8 and TRBJ1-5; D is unresolved. The CDR3 is 15 amino acids. Deletions cut 1 base from V and 7 bases from J, with 14 bases between. In germline, CDR1 is SGHVS, CDR2 FQNEAQ. CDR3 in DNA: TGTGCCAGCAGCTTAGGGGGAAGGGCTTTCCAGCCCCAGCATTTT. The encoded protein is CASSLGGRAFQPQHF. Based on the CDR3 plus reference TRBV7-8 and TRBJ1-5, the full variable domain is GAGVSQSPRYKVAKRGQDVALRCDPISGHVSLFWYQQALGQGPEFLTYFQNEAQLDKSGLPSDRFFAERPEGSVSTLKIQRTQQEDSAVYLCASSLGGRAFQPQHFGDGTRLSIL.

This clonotype has a handful of counts. The V gene is TRBV7-2, the J gene TRBJ2-3; TRBD1 or TRBD2 may be the D gene (7 bases each). The CDR3 length is 18 residues. The ends were cut back, 1 base at V and 6 bases at J, with 23 bases in the middle. Germline lookup yields CDR1 SGHTA and CDR2 FQGNSA. In nucleotides, the CDR3 is TGTGCCAGCAGCTTAGATCTCAAAGGGAGGGGGCTCAGTGATACGCAGTATTTT. Its protein is CASSLDLKGRGLSDTQYF.

There are many counts of this clonotype. CDR3 loop: CASSSRGHRNEKLFF. The CDR3 bases are TGTGCCAGCAGCTCCCGAGGACACCGTAATGAAAAACTGTTTTTT. This chain joins TRBV7-6 and TRBJ1-4, with D possibly matching TRBD1 (5 bases). The CDR3 totals 15 residues. V was shortened by 4 bases and J by 4 bases, with 13 bases between the two germline ends. Germline CDR1 reads SGHVS; CDR2 reads FNYEAQ.

Points on this clonotype: One end of the junction varies from germline; a read error may be responsible. The chain employs TRBV5-6 and TRBJ2-7; TRBD1 matches 8 bases. Germline assignment: CDR1 SGHDT and CDR2 YYEEEE. The CDR3 is 15 residues long. The CDR3 loop reads CASSNRGSFSYEQYF. The CDR3 region has the DNA TGTGCAAGCAGCAACAGGGGGTCATTCTCCTACGAGCAGTACTTC. The full variable domain, its missing parts supplied by reference TRBV5-6 and TRBJ2-7, is DAGVTQSPTHLIKTRGQQVTLRCSPKSGHDTVSWYQQALGQGPQFIFQYYEEEERQRGNFPDRFSGHQFPNYSSELNVNALLLGDSALYLCASSNRGSFSYEQYFGPGTRLTVT.

Turning to this clonotype: Because the CDR3 is missing its conserved closing phenylalanine or tryptophan, this is likely a read error. Because the CDR3's place on the DNA is in doubt, the DNA is left out and the CDR3 is given as listed by TCRdb. The V call is TRBV20-1, the J call TRBJ2-1; the D call in the table, TRBD2, was not verified against the DNA. CDR1 and CDR2 (germline): DFQATT, SNEGSKA (reference sequence). The CDR3 numbers 15 amino acids, ends counted. This CDR3 reads CSARLAGGRALLNFL.

In its sample, this clonotype was seen many times. The V call is TRBV7-8, the J call TRBJ2-7; a possible D gene is TRBD2 (6 bases). This CDR3 region has 17 residues. Between the trimmed V and J ends, which lost 0 bases and 2 bases, there was a span of 17 bases. CDR1 and CDR2 from the germline V gene are SGHVS and FQNEAQ. This CDR3 is CASSLAVGSGLTYEQYF. The DNA for the CDR3 is TGTGCCAGCAGCTTAGCGGTAGGGTCGGGACTTACCTACGAGCAGTACTTC.

Many counts were recorded for this clonotype. The genes are TRBV2 and TRBJ1-2; unclear D gene. This CDR3 has 13 amino acids. Between the trimmed V and J ends, which lost 7 bases and 0 bases, there was a span of 9 bases. Germline CDR1 SNHLY, CDR2 FYNNEI. This CDR3 reads CASIAWPNYGYTF. CDR3 nucleotides: TGTGCCAGCATCGCTTGGCCTAACTATGGCTACACCTTC.

A few counts support this clonotype. This rearrangement joins TRBV19 to TRBJ1-2, with TRBD1 matching over 10 bases. V lost 9 bases, J lost 7 bases, and 5 bases stayed unmatched. The CDR3 is made up of 12 amino acids. CDR1 and CDR2 from the germline V gene are LNHDA and SQIVND (reference sequence). Here the CDR3 reads CASRDRGSGYTF. As DNA, the CDR3 is TGTGCCAGCCGGGACAGGGGAAGTGGCTACACCTTC.

The table lists this clonotype with a count of one. The chain joins TRBV6-1 to TRBJ1-5, with 9 bases lining up with TRBD1. This CDR3 comprises 15 residues. Germline V CDR1 and CDR2: MNHNS, SASEGT. J lost 3 bases, V lost 5 bases, and 5 bases had no gene match. CDR3 nucleotide sequence: TGTGCCAGCAGTACCGGGACAGGGCTCAATCAGCCCCAGCATTTT. This gives the protein CASSTGTGLNQPQHF.

The rearrangement joins TRBV15 to TRBJ1-6, with D tentatively TRBD1 (5 bases). CDR3 length: 15 residues. Trimming shortened V by 5 bases and J by 4 bases, and 12 bases separated the two germline ends. Germline CDR1 reads LNHNV; CDR2 reads YYDKDF (reference sequence). The DNA for the CDR3 is TGTGCCACCAGCGGGGGAACAGGTTATAATTCACCCCTCCACTTT. Protein product: CATSGGTGYNSPLHF.

V usage is TRBV12-3 or TRBV12-4 and J usage is TRBJ1-2; D gene ambiguous. Trimming removed 3 bases at V and 6 bases at J, with 8 bases between. The CDR3 is 12 residues long. The CDR3 nucleotides read TGTGCCAGCAGTTTCGCCGGGGATGGCTACACCTTC. Its translation: CASSFAGDGYTF.

The V gene is TRBV5-5, the J gene TRBJ2-5; 8 bases agree with TRBD1. Losses at the gene ends were 3 bases for V and 5 bases for J; bases not matched to a gene: 12. The CDR3 is 16 amino acids. Germline V gene data show CDR1 as SGHKS and CDR2 as YYEKEE (reference sequence). In DNA, the CDR3 is TGTGCCAGCAGCTCATACCAAACAGGGGGGAAGGAGACCCAGTACTTC. Translation: CASSSYQTGGKETQYF.

This chain uses TRBV6-1 with TRBJ1-2, with D unresolved. Trimming shortened V by 5 bases and J by 4 bases, and 17 bases separated the two germline ends. This CDR3 contains 15 residues. Germline V gives CDR1 MNHNS, CDR2 SASEGT. In DNA, the CDR3 is TGTGCCAGCAGTCCCCGACACCAATCAGGCTATGGCTACACCTTC. It codes for CASSPRHQSGYGYTF.

There are many counts of this clonotype. Here the CDR3 reads CASSPYILGDTIYF. CDR3 nucleotides: TGTGCCAGCAGCCCCTACATCCTAGGAGACACCATATATTTT. The rearrangement joins TRBV11-2 to TRBJ1-3; no firm D call. CDR3 length: 14 amino acids. V was cut by 5 bases and J by 8 bases, with 16 bases left in between. The germline gives CDR1 SGHAT, CDR2 FQNNGV.

Only a few counts were recorded for this clonotype. The chain couples TRBV10-1 to TRBJ1-1; D might be TRBD1 (6 bases). V gave up 1 base and J gave up 0 bases, with 12 bases separating them. The CDR3 runs 16 residues. Germline assignment: CDR1 WNHNN and CDR2 SYGVQD (reference sequence). The CDR3: CASSEYTGLMNTEAFF. The CDR3 DNA reads as TGCGCCAGCAGTGAGTATACAGGGCTGATGAACACTGAAGCTTTCTTT.

V usage is TRBV2 and J usage is TRBJ1-1, with 10 nucleotides matching TRBD1. The germline CDR1 and CDR2 sequences are SNHLY and FYNNEI. J was trimmed by 4 bases and V by 6 bases; bases with no gene match: 5. The CDR3 extends over 14 amino acids. DNA of the CDR3: TGTGCCAGCAGGGGGACAGGGGTTCGCACTGAAGCTTTCTTT. This encodes CASRGTGVRTEAFF.

The V call is TRBV9, the J call TRBJ2-7, with D unclear. Trimming left V 0 bases short and J 2 bases short, with 9 bases between. There are 14 residues in the CDR3. Germline V gene lookup returns CDR1 SGDLS and CDR2 YYNGEE. CDR3 sequence reads: CASSVGTEPYEQYF. The DNA for the CDR3 is TGTGCCAGCAGCGTAGGAACAGAGCCCTACGAGCAGTACTTC.

This clonotype was counted at least ten times. The chain carries TRBV7-6 and TRBJ2-1; perhaps TRBD1 as D (6 bases). With 5 bases removed from V and 3 bases from J, the gap between germline ends came to 20 bases. CDR3 size: 17 residues. Looked up from germline, CDR1 is SGHVS and CDR2 is FNYEAQ. CDR3 sequence: CASSLTIHRDGYNEQFF. The CDR3 DNA sequence: TGTGCCAGCAGCCTAACGATTCACAGGGATGGCTACAATGAGCAGTTCTTC.

A remark on this clonotype: The junction departs from the called germline gene at one end, perhaps through a read error. V gene TRBV4-3 combines with J gene TRBJ2-7; D gene unclear. This CDR3 comprises 16 residues. Germline V gene sequence: CDR1 LGHNA, CDR2 YSLEER. CDR3 protein: CVSSQDIGFSTYEQYF. Here the CDR3 DNA reads TGCGTCAGCAGCCAAGATATAGGTTTCTCCACCTACGAGCAGTACTTC.

This clonotype has only one observation. A much larger clone differs from this one at a single base, so this may be a read error. The DNA of the CDR3 is TGCAGCGTCGACCTATCGGGGATTTACAATGAGCAGTTCTTC. Its protein product is CSVDLSGIYNEQFF. This sequence joins TRBV29-1 and TRBJ2-1; perhaps TRBD2 as D (5 bases). The V end was cut by 6 bases, the J end by 4 bases, with 16 bases between. The V gene's germline CDR1 is SQVTM and CDR2 ANQGSEA. This CDR3 has 14 residues.

The chain combines TRBV7-8 with TRBJ2-1; 11 nucleotides agree with TRBD2. Per the germline V gene, CDR1 is SGHVS and CDR2 is FQNEAQ. Losses at the gene ends were 5 bases for V and 1 base for J; bases not matched to a gene: 16. The CDR3 extends over 20 amino acids. The CDR3 nucleotides are TGTGCCAGCAGCCCAAGACTAGCGGGGATAGAAGGAGGGTCCTACAATGAGCAGTTCTTC. This gives the protein CASSPRLAGIEGGSYNEQFF.

In the case of this clonotype: Since a much larger clone is just one base distant, this may be a read error. The genes are TRBV7-8 and TRBJ1-1; D not certain. The CDR3 spans 15 residues. Looked up from germline, CDR1 is SGHVS and CDR2 is FQNEAQ. In nucleotides, the CDR3 is TGTGACAGCAGCTTAGGAACTCACCGGACCACTGAAGCTTTCTTT. Translated, it gives CDSSLGTHRTTEAFF.

This clonotype was counted only a few times. CDR3 region: CASSLAVGDRGRNPYGYTF. The CDR3 DNA follows: TGTGCCAGCAGCTTAGCAGTAGGGGACAGGGGGCGCAATCCCTATGGCTACACCTTC. The chain carries TRBV7-9 and TRBJ1-2, with TRBD1 matching over 12 bases. The CDR3 contains 19 residues. CDR1 and CDR2 (germline): SEHNR, FQNEAQ (reference sequence). V shed 0 bases and J 4 bases; nucleotides not matched to a gene: 12.

V usage is TRBV3-1 and J usage is TRBJ1-6; no firm D call. The CDR3 is 13 residues long. Germline V gives CDR1 LGHDT, CDR2 YNNKEL (reference sequence). Trimming removed 1 base at V and 11 bases at J, with 9 bases between. CDR3 nucleotides: TGTGCCAGCAGCCAAGTCCGCCGGGCACCCCTCCACTTT. Amino acids: CASSQVRRAPLHF.

The chain couples TRBV6-2 or TRBV6-3 to TRBJ2-3; D possibly corresponds to TRBD1 (6 bases). The V end lost 2 bases, the J end lost 2 bases, and 11 bases lay between the germline ends. The germline V gene encodes CDR1 MNHEY and CDR2 SVGEGT. The CDR3 runs 15 residues. Written as DNA, the CDR3 is TGTGCCAGCAGTTACCTGGGACAACTCACAGATACGCAGTATTTT. Amino acid sequence: CASSYLGQLTDTQYF.

V usage is TRBV19 and J usage is TRBJ2-1; 9 nucleotides line up with TRBD2. The CDR3 length is 15 residues. V was pared by 4 bases and J by 3 bases, with 4 bases of the junction left unmatched. The germline gives CDR1 LNHDA, CDR2 SQIVND (reference sequence). In nucleotides, the CDR3 is TGTGCCAGTAGTAGGACAGCGGGGGGCTACAATGAGCAGTTCTTC. Its protein product is CASSRTAGGYNEQFF.